This entry lists 6 T cell receptor beta chains sequenced from one sample in a study of blood T cell repertoires in COVID-19. Sequencing used immunoSEQ multiplex PCR; TCRdb keeps in-frame clones, though not all of them. The sample shows under 550,000 clones, 80% to 90% of them seen only once. Sequenced input: peripheral blood. These receptors were obtained from a man in his late teens or twenties with COVID-19, enrolled during active disease.

This rearrangement joins TRBV5-4 to TRBJ2-1; D is possibly TRBD2 (5 bases). The V and J ends lost 3 bases and 6 bases respectively, with 16 bases between them. Germline-derived CDR1 and CDR2 are SGHNT and YYREEE (reference sequence). This CDR3 is built from 15 residues. CDR3 sequence: CASSWGGSSGNEQFF. In DNA, the CDR3 is TGTGCCAGCAGCTGGGGTGGGAGTTCAGGCAATGAGCAGTTCTTC.

V usage is TRBV12-5 and J usage is TRBJ2-3, with 7 bases identical to TRBD2. V dropped 6 bases and J dropped 1; count of bases not matched to a gene: 16. In germline, CDR1 is LGHNT, CDR2 FRNRAP. The CDR3 covers 18 residues. The chain's CDR3 is CASGRRGGSGVGTDTQYF. In DNA, the CDR3 is TGTGCTAGTGGCCGCCGGGGCGGGAGCGGGGTTGGCACAGATACGCAGTATTTT.

This clone was seen a handful of times. This chain connects TRBV4-1 to TRBJ2-7, with TRBD1 matching 9 bases. CDR3 length equals 14 residues. Germline CDR1 is MGHRA and CDR2 is YSYEKL. The V gene end was trimmed by 5 bases and the J gene end by 6 bases; junction bases not matched to a gene: 8. The CDR3 loop is CASSSGQGGFEQYF. The CDR3 DNA reads TGCGCCAGCAGCTCGGGACAGGGAGGGTTCGAGCAGTACTTC.

The chain employs TRBV6-6 and TRBJ2-3; D is possibly TRBD2 (6 bases). Looked up from germline, CDR1 is MNHNY and CDR2 is SVGAGI (reference sequence). The CDR3 has 16 amino acids. V was cut by 6 bases and J by 2 bases, with 18 bases left in between. The CDR3 sequence is CASRPTGLALTDTQYF. The CDR3 DNA reads as TGTGCCAGCAGACCGACCGGGCTAGCGCTCACAGATACGCAGTATTTT.

The chain couples TRBV12-5 to TRBJ2-1; D remains ambiguous. This CDR3 has 12 amino acids. The germline CDR1 and CDR2 sequences are LGHNT and FRNRAP. Trimming stripped 3 bases from V and 12 bases from J, with 12 bases between. The CDR3 region has the DNA TGTGCTAGTGGTTTTGCTCGCGGAGCGCAGTTCTTC. It yields the protein CASGFARGAQFF. The complete variable domain, with remaining parts taken from reference TRBV12-5 and TRBJ2-1, reads DARVTQTPRHKVTEMGQEVTMRCQPILGHNTVFWYRQTMMQGLELLAYFRNRAPLDDSGMPKDRFSAEMPDATLATLKIQPSEPRDSAVYFCASGFARGAQFFGPGTRLTVL.

The chain recombines TRBV18 with TRBJ2-3; 8 bases are a match to TRBD1. Trimming at V came to 5 bases and at J to 6 bases, leaving 4 bases not matched to a gene. Germline V gives CDR1 KGHSH, CDR2 LQKENI. This CDR3 is 13 amino acids long. DNA for the CDR3: TGTGCCAGCTCAGAGGACAGGGTGGATACGCAGTATTTT. Translating gives CASSEDRVDTQYF.